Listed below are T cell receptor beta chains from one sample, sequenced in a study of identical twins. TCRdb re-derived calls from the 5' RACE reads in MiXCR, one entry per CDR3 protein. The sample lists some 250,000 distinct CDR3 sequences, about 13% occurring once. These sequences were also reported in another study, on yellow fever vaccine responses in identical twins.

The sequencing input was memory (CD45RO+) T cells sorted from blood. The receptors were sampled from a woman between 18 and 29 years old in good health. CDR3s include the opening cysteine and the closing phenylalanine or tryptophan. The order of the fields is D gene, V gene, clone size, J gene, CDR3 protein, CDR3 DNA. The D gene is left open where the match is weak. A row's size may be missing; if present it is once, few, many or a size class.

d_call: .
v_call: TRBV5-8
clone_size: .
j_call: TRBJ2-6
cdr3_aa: CASSLVGYSGANVLTF
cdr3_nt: TGTGCCAGCAGCTTGGTGGGTTACTCTGGGGCCAACGTCCTGACTTTC

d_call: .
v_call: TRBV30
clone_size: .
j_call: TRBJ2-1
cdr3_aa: CAWSGGLDEQFF
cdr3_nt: TGTGCCTGGAGTGGGGGATTGGATGAGCAGTTCTTC

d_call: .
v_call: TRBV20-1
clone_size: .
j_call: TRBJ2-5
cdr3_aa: CSASRGVKRGTQYF
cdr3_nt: TGCAGTGCTAGTAGGGGTGTAAAAAGAGGGACCCAGTACTTC

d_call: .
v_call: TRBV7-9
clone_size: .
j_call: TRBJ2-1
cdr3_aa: CASSLFLRTITHNEQFF
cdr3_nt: TGTGCCAGCAGCTTATTTCTGAGGACTATTACACACAATGAGCAGTTCTTC

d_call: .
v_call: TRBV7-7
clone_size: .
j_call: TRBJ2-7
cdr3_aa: CASSPTGGVYEQYF
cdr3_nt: TGTGCTAGCAGCCCTACAGGAGGCGTCTACGAGCAGTACTTC

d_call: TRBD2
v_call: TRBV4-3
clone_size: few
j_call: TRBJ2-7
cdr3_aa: CASSQEPGLGGYEQYF
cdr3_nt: TGCGCCAGCAGCCAAGAACCGGGACTAGGGGGTTACGAGCAGTACTTC

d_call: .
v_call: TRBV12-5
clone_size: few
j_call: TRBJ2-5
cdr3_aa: CASGLGAGIETQYF
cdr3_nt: TGTGCTAGTGGTTTGGGGGCAGGGATAGAGACCCAGTACTTC

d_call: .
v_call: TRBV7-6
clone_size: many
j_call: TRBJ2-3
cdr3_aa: CASSFNLADTQYF
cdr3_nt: TGTGCCAGCAGCTTTAATTTGGCGGATACGCAGTATTTT

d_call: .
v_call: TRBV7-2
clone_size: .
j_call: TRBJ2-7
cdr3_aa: CASSLTGLSSYEQYF
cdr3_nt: TGTGCCAGCAGCTTAACGGGACTTAGCTCCTACGAGCAGTACTTC

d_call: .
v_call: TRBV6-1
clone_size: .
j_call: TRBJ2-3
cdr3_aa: CASRNPKVDTQYF
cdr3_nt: TGTGCCAGCAGGAACCCAAAGGTGGATACGCAGTATTTT

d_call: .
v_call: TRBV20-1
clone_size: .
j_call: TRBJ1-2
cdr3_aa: CSVFSRGRGGYTF
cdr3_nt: TGCAGCGTATTCTCTCGGGGGCGCGGTGGCTACACCTTC

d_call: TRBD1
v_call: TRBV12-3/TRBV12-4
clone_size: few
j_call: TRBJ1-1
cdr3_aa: CASSQNRGDRNTEAFF
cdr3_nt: TGTGCCAGCAGCCAAAACAGGGGAGATCGGAACACTGAAGCTTTCTTT

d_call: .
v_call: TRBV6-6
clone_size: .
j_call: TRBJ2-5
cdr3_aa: CASSYETQETQYF
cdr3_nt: TGTGCCAGCAGTTACGAGACTCAAGAGACCCAGTACTTC

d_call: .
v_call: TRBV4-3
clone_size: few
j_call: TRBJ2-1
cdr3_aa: CASSQNRGTVNEQFF
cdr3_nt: TGCGCCAGCAGCCAAAACCGTGGGACCGTAAATGAGCAGTTCTTC

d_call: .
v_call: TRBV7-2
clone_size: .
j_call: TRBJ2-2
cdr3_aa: CASRGENTGELFF
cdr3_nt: TGTGCCAGCAGGGGGGAGAACACCGGGGAGCTGTTTTTT

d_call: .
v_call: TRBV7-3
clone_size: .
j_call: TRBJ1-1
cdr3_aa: CASSLRPRGVGNTEAFF
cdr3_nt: TGTGCCAGCAGCTTAAGGCCGCGGGGTGTCGGGAACACTGAAGCTTTCTTT

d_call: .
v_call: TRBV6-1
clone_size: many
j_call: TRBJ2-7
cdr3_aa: CASTPRELSYEQYF
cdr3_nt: TGTGCCAGCACTCCTCGGGAGCTCTCCTACGAGCAGTACTTC

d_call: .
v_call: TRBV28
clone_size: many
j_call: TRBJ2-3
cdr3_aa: CASSQPNTDTQYF
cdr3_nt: TGTGCCAGCAGTCAGCCTAACACAGATACGCAGTATTTT

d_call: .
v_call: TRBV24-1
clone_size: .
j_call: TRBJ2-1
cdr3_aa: CATSDNTGAYNEQFF
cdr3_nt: TGTGCCACCAGTGATAATACGGGGGCCTACAATGAGCAGTTCTTC

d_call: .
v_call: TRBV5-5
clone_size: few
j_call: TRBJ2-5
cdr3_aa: CASSLVATRPETQYF
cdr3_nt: TGTGCCAGCAGCTTGGTCGCGACCCGCCCAGAGACCCAGTACTTC

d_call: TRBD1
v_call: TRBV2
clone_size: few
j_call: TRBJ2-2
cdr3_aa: CASRMTGTGELFF
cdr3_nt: TGTGCCAGCAGGATGACAGGGACCGGGGAGCTGTTTTTT

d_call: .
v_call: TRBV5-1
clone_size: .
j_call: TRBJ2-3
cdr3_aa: CASSLARVSSDTQYF
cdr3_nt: TGCGCCAGCAGCTTGGCCAGGGTCTCCTCGGATACGCAGTATTTT

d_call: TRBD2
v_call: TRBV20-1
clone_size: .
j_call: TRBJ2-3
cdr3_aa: CSADSGGARGTDTQYF
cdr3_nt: TGCAGTGCAGATAGCGGGGGGGCCAGGGGCACAGATACGCAGTATTTT

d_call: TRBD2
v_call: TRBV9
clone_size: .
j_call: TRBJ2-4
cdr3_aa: CASSVEGSGVAKNIQYF
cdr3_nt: TGTGCCAGCAGCGTAGAGGGTAGCGGGGTAGCCAAAAACATTCAGTACTTC

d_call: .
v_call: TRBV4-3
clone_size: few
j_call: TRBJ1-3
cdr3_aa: CASSSQAAGNTIYF
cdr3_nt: TGCGCCAGCAGCTCTCAGGCGGCTGGAAACACCATATATTTT

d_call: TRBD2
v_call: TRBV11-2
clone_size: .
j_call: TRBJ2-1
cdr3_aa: CASSLDIWRGDYNEQFF
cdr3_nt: TGTGCCAGCAGCTTAGATATCTGGCGGGGGGACTACAATGAGCAGTTCTTC

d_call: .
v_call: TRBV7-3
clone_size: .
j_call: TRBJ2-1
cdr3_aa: CASSLPGGPYNEQFF
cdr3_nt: TGTGCCAGCAGCTTACCGGGGGGCCCCTACAATGAGCAGTTCTTC

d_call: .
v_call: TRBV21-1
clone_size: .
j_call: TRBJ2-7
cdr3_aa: CASSKTHKEQGYEQYF
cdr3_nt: TGTGCCAGCAGCAAAACCCACAAGGAACAGGGATACGAGCAGTACTTC

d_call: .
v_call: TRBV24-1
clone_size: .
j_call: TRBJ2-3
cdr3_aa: CATSGVSGYTDTQYF
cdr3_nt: TGTGCCACCAGTGGCGTTAGCGGATACACAGATACGCAGTATTTT

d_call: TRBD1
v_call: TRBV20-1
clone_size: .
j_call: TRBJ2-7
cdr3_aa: CCARVPGTGTHEQYF
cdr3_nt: TGCTGTGCTAGAGTCCCCGGGACAGGGACCCACGAGCAGTACTTC

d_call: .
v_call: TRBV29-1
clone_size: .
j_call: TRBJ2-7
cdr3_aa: CSVVRGSRSYEQYF
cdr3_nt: TGCAGCGTTGTTCGTGGCAGCCGCTCCTACGAGCAGTACTTC

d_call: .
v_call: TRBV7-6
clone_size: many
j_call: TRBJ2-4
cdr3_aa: CASSLTGTKNIQYF
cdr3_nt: TGTGCCAGCAGCTTAACAGGGACCAAAAACATTCAGTACTTC

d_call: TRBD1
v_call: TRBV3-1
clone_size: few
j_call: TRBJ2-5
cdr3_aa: CASSQVTGGQYQETQYF
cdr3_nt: TGTGCCAGCAGCCAAGTTACAGGGGGCCAGTACCAAGAGACCCAGTACTTC

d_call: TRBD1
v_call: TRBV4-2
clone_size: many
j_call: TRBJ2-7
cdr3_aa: CASSHLPGQAYEQYF
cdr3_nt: TGTGCCAGCAGTCACCTTCCGGGACAGGCCTACGAGCAGTACTTC

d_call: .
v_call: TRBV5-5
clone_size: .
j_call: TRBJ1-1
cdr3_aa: CASSFNRNTEAFF
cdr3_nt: TGTGCCAGCAGCTTCAACAGGAACACTGAAGCTTTCTTT

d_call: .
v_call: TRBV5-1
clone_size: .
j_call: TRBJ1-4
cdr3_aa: CASSSGTGTSNEKLFF
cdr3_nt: TGCGCCAGCAGCTCGGGGACCGGGACAAGTAATGAAAAACTGTTTTTT

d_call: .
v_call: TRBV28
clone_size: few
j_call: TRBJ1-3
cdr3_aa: CASFTRISSGNTIYF
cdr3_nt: TGTGCCAGCTTTACCCGAATAAGCTCTGGAAACACCATATATTTT

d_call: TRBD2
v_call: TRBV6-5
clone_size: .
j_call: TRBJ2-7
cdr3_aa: CASSFTSGMSGEQYF
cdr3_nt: TGTGCCAGCAGTTTCACTAGCGGGATGAGTGGGGAGCAGTACTTC

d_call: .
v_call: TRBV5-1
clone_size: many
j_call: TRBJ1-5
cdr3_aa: CASSLTGGSNQPQHF
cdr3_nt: TGCGCCAGCAGCTTGACAGGCGGGAGCAATCAGCCCCAGCATTTT

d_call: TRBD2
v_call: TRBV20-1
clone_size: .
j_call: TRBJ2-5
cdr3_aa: CSARYQRGPQETQYF
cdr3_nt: TGCAGTGCTAGATACCAGCGGGGGCCCCAAGAGACCCAGTACTTC

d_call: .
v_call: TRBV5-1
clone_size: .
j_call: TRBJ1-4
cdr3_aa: CASSDRSNEKLFF
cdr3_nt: TGCGCCAGCAGTGACAGATCCAATGAAAAACTGTTTTTT

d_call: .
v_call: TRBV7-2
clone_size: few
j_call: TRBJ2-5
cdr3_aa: CASSLSEETQYF
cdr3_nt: TGTGCCAGCAGCTTGTCGGAAGAGACCCAGTACTTC

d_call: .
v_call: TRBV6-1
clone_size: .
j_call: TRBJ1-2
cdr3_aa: CASSETSFGYTF
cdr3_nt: TGTGCCAGCAGTGAAACTAGTTTTGGCTACACCTTC

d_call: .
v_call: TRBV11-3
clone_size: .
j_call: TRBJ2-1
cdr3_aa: CASSHPLGANEQFF
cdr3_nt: TGTGCCAGCAGCCATCCCCTCGGTGCTAATGAGCAGTTCTTC

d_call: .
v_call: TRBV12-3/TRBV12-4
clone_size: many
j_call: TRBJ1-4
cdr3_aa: CASGNKANEKLFF
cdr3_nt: TGTGCCAGTGGAAACAAAGCTAATGAAAAACTGTTTTTT

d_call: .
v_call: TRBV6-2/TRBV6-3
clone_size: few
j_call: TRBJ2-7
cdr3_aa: CASSVYSEQYF
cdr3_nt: TGTGCCAGCAGTGTATACAGCGAGCAGTACTTC

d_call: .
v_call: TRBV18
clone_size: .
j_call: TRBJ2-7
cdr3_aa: CASSPGLDYYEQYF
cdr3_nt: TGTGCCAGCTCACCGGGACTCGATTACTACGAGCAGTACTTC

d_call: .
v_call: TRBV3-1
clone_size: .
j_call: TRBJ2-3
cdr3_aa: CASSQKYTDTQYF
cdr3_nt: TGTGCCAGCAGCCAGAAGTATACAGATACGCAGTATTTT

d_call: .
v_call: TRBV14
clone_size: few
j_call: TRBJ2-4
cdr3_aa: CASSHWEAKNIQYF
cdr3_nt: TGTGCCAGCAGCCATTGGGAGGCCAAAAACATTCAGTACTTC

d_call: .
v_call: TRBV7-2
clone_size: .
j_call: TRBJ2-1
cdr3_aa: CASSYVTGLQFF
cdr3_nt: TGTGCCAGCAGCTACGTAACGGGACTCCAGTTCTTC

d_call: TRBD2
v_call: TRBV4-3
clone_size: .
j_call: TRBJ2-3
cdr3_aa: CASSQVGLAGVRGTDTQYF
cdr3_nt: TGCGCCAGCAGCCAAGTGGGACTAGCGGGAGTAAGGGGCACAGATACGCAGTATTTT

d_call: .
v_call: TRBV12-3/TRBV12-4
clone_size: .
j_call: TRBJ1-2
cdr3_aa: CASSAERDGYTF
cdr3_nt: TGTGCCAGCAGCGCGGAGCGGGATGGCTACACCTTC

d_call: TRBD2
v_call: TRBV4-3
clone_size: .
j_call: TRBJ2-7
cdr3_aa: CASSQGTRGGEQYF
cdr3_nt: TGCGCCAGCAGCCAAGGGACTAGAGGAGGTGAGCAGTACTTC

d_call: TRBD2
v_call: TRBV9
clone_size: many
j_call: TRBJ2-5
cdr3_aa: CASSPPPRRGEETQYF
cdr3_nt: TGTGCCAGCAGCCCACCCCCTAGGCGGGGGGAAGAGACCCAGTACTTC

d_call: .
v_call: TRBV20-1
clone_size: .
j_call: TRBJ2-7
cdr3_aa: CSARSVQSISYEQYF
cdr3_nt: TGCAGTGCTAGATCGGTACAGTCCATATCATACGAGCAGTACTTC

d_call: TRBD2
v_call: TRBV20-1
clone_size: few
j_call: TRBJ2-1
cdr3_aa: CSARNPSGGYNEQFF
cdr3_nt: TGCAGTGCTAGAAACCCTAGCGGGGGGTACAATGAGCAGTTCTTC

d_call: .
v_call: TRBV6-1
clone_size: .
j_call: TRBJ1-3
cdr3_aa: CASRDGSSGNTIYF
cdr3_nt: TGTGCCAGCAGGGACGGATCCTCTGGAAACACCATATATTTT

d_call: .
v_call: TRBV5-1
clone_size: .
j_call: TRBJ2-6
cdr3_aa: CASSMDVGSGANVLTF
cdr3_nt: TGCGCCAGCAGCATGGACGTGGGCTCTGGGGCCAACGTCCTGACTTTC

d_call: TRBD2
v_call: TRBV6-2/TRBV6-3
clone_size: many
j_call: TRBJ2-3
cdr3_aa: CASRRLADTDTQYF
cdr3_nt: TGTGCCAGCAGGAGACTAGCAGACACAGATACGCAGTATTTT